The clone carrying this T cell receptor (beta chain) was detected only a few times. The antigen is not known. These data are taken from a study of CD8+ T cells in alopecia areata. Extracted RNA was reverse transcribed, and the resulting cDNA served as sequencing template. Profiling relied on immunoSEQ multiplex PCR, and the TCRdb table lists in-frame clones only, not all of them. The sample has approximately 170,000 clones; approximately 60% are singletons. General study points: Lesional scalp exceeded normal scalp in clonality, especially in alopecia totalis/universalis. In patients, TCRs were shared less clearly than in mice, and HLA may possibly be involved.

The V gene end was trimmed by 10 bases and the J gene end by 1 base; junction bases not matched to a gene: 10. This CDR3 has 14 amino acids. The germline V gene encodes CDR1 ENHRY and CDR2 SYGVKD. Described treatment: oral pan-JAK inhibitor, 5-10 mg twice daily. This chain uses TRBV10-3 with TRBJ2-7; TRBD1 matches at 7 bases. The sample was CD4+ T cells sorted from blood, taken at week 24, from a patient treated with tofacitinib. The receptor's source is a human donor with alopecia areata. The CDR3 DNA reads TGTGCCACCCGCGAGGACAGGAGTTCCTACGAGCAGTACTTC. The encoded protein is CATREDRSSYEQYF.